This TCR beta chain emerged from a study of blood T cells in healthy people across ages (dated by TCRdb to 2015 to 2017). About the study as a whole: In model experiments, roughly one uniquely barcoded TCR beta cDNA molecule per two T cells was captured by template switching. The study measured age-related changes in TCR beta repertoire diversity using deep sequencing normalized with unique cDNA molecular identifiers. The donors were split into four age groups: young (average 16 years), middle-aged (about 40), aged (roughly 60) and long-lived (roughly 88). To avoid experimental bias, donors of different ages were distributed randomly across sequencing lanes. Two additional independent replicas of 1 million unique cDNA reads from the same blood draw were analyzed for two donors (one aged 18 to 29 and one aged 80 or older).

V loses 1 base at its end and J loses 4 bases; junction bases beyond the gene matches: 3. The CDR3 holds 15 amino acids from the cysteine to the phenylalanine. Kept here is only the CDR3 DNA, which spans 45 bases and is read in frame from base 1. For CDR1 and CDR2, the germline V gene lists SGHDN and FVKESK. The roughly 37 donors, aged roughly 6 to 90 years, were systemically healthy Caucasian individuals from Russia. Each donor gave around 9.9 milliliters of peripheral blood, collected into EDTA-treated Vacutainer tubes. Ficoll-Paque density-gradient centrifugation was used to isolate PBMCs, with at least 6.5 million obtained per sample. Trizol reagent was used to extract total RNA from the PBMCs, yielding at least 5.5 micrograms per sample. For every donor, flow cytometry on a PBMC aliquot measured the percentage of naive CD45RAhigh/CD27high T cells. Note on this clonotype: What this receptor recognizes is not known. No quality values exist for individual bases; no much larger clone is one base distant.

The library was generated by 5' RACE. The instrument was an Illumina HiSeq 2500. A second PCR of about 6 to 12 cycles was run with a J-beta primer mix and a sample-barcoded 5' primer. A unique molecular identifier was introduced onto each TCR beta cDNA molecule by a template-switch 5' adaptor carrying 12 random nucleotides. At least 2.5 million CDR3-containing paired-end reads were obtained from each sample. First-strand cDNA synthesis was performed from all RNA using the Mint cDNA synthesis kit, with priming by a TRBC-specific oligonucleotide. All cDNA was treated with uracil-DNA glycosylase and then went through a first 18-cycle PCR with the universal primers M1SS and BC2_uni_R. As for the authors' bioinformatics: Normalization of each sample was performed by random selection of 1 million high-quality reads, each carrying a distinct molecular identifier. Instead of being binned into consensus sequences, reads that shared molecular identifiers were thrown out. CDR3 identification, clonotype clustering and error correction used MiTCR with a Q25 quality threshold and the strictest error-elimination algorithm. Lower-bound total TCR beta diversity was estimated with a nonparametric unseen species model using Euler transformation. The public sequencing data were trimmed at Q25 with fastp and processed into clonotypes with MiXCR by TCRdb, which kept only in-frame beta chains. Rows are combined by CDR3 protein, so each entry shows the most common genes and DNA. None of the V and J calls come from the authors' own analysis; TCRdb made them. Recorded for this sample are 600,000 or so distinct CDR3 sequences; around 21% of them occurred a single time. The top ten hold 3% to 4.5% of the sample.

Overall results and qualifications from the work: Observed TCR beta diversity correlated strongly with the percentage of naive T cells measured by flow cytometry. Estimates of total diversity based on one million sequenced T cells were regarded as lower bounds and as underestimates. Compared with the aged group, the long-lived group had more naive CD4+ T cells, fewer expanded clones and increased TCR diversity, suggesting age selection. Because donor CMV infection status was unknown, age-related changes in expanded clonotypes were potentially confounded. As age increased, observed TCR beta diversity per million T cells dropped in a roughly linear way, and a significant reduction was already evident by age around 41. Conclusive comparison of naive and antigen-experienced compartments was prevented by the profiling of bulk unsorted PBMCs.

This TCR derives from a man between 65 and 85 years old in good health. What was sequenced was blood. The chain is made from TRBV14 and TRBJ2-1; a stretch of 8 junction bases matches TRBD2. At the DNA level, the sequence is TGTGCCAGCAGCCAAGGTAGCGGGGCTTACAATGAGCAGTTCTTC. It codes for CASSQGSGAYNEQFF.